What follows is one T cell receptor beta chain and its context. Looked up from germline, CDR1 is SGHRS and CDR2 is YFSETQ. The CDR3 runs 12 residues. V shed 4 bases, J shed 5 bases, and the junction held 3 bases outside the gene matches. These data belong to a study of control samples from healthy donors and cancer patients. Sequenced by immunoSEQ multiplex PCR; TCRdb stores in-frame clones only, minus some. The sample shows 140,000 to 150,000 clones, roughly nine tenths of them seen only once. The origin of this receptor is a young man in good health. Sequencing was carried out using blood. J is TRBJ2-7 and V is TRBV5-1; TRBD2 matches 7 bases. The CDR3 DNA reads as TGCGCCAGCAGCCGCGGGGGAAACGAGCAGTACTTC. Translating it yields CASSRGGNEQYF.